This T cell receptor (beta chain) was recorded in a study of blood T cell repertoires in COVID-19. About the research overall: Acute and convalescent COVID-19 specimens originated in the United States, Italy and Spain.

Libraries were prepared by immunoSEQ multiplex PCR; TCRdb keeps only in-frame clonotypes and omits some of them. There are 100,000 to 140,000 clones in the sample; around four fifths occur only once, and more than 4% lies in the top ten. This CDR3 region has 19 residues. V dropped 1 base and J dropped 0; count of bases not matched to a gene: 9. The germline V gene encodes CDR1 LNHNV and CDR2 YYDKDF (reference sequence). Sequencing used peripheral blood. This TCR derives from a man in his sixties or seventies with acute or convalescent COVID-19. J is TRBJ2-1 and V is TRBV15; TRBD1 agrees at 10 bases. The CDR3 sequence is CATSRGGQGLSSSYNEQFF. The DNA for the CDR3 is TGTGCCACCAGCAGAGGGGGACAGGGGTTATCTAGCTCCTACAATGAGCAGTTCTTC.